Below, 29 T cell receptor beta chains from the same sample are listed, as sequenced in a study of technical replicates of blood from a handful of donors. Assay: immunoSEQ multiplex PCR; the TCRdb copy retains only in-frame clones and omits some. The data contain about 88,000 clones, over 90% of them singletons. The material sequenced was T cells isolated from PBMCs. The receptors originated from a human donor in good health.

The chain couples TRBV7-9 to TRBJ2-7; tentatively, D is TRBD1 (6 bases). V lost 10 bases and J 3 bases, leaving 19 bases between the germline ends. The germline V gene encodes CDR1 SEHNR and CDR2 FQNEAQ (reference sequence). This CDR3 has 14 residues. The CDR3 is CATSANGGFYEQYF. The DNA of the CDR3 is TGTGCCACGTCAGCGAATGGGGGCTTCTACGAGCAGTACTTC.

CDR3 amino acids: CASSRSTSENTGELFF. CDR3 coding DNA: TGCGCCAGCAGCAGGTCGACTAGCGAGAACACCGGGGAGCTGTTTTTT. This chain joins TRBV4-3 and TRBJ2-2, with 8 bases identical to TRBD2. The CDR3 loop spans 16 amino acids. Germline V gene data show CDR1 as LGHNA and CDR2 as YSLEER. The V segment lost 5 bases and the J segment 1 base; nucleotides outside the gene matches: 6.

The CDR3: CASSFGQGTDTQYF. Written as DNA, the CDR3 is TGTGCCAGCAGTTTTGGACAGGGCACAGATACGCAGTATTTT. V is TRBV27 and J is TRBJ2-3, with 7 positions matching TRBD1. The CDR3 spans 14 residues. After removal of 3 bases from V and 1 base from J, the junction contained 1 base not matched to a gene. Looked up from germline, CDR1 is MNHEY and CDR2 is SMNVEV (reference sequence).

This clone is a singleton in its sample. The rearrangement links TRBV10-3 to TRBJ2-5; TRBD2 matches 11 bases. Per germline, CDR1 ENHRY and CDR2 SYGVKD. This CDR3 spans 14 amino acids. After removal of 11 bases from V and 6 bases from J, the junction contained 11 bases not matched to a gene. CDR3 in amino acids: CAAATTSGTKTQYF. Here the CDR3 DNA reads TGTGCCGCTGCGACGACTAGCGGGACGAAGACCCAGTACTTC.

The V gene is TRBV18, the J gene TRBJ1-4; D unresolved. V was clipped by 2 bases and J by 2 bases, with 9 bases between them. The CDR3 contains 15 residues. CDR1 and CDR2 from the germline V gene are KGHSH and LQKENI. In DNA form, the CDR3 reads TGTGCCAGCTCACCATACGGGGAGACTAATGAAAAACTGTTTTTT. It yields the protein CASSPYGETNEKLFF.

The V gene is TRBV28, the J gene TRBJ2-7; a possible D gene is TRBD1 (5 bases). Germline values: CDR1 MDHEN, CDR2 SYDVKM. The CDR3 has 12 residues. V was cut by 3 bases and J by 4 bases, with 7 bases left in between. CDR3 residues: CASSFAGYEQYF. CDR3 nucleotide sequence: TGTGCCAGCAGTTTTGCAGGGTACGAGCAGTACTTC.

CDR3 coding DNA: TGCGCCAGCAGCCAAGCCCGCGGGTCTGAAAAACTGTTTTTT. This sequence encodes CASSQARGSEKLFF. The V call is TRBV4-3, the J call TRBJ1-4, with D uncertain. The CDR3 contains 14 residues. Between the trimmed V and J ends, which lost 1 base and 7 bases, there was a span of 10 bases. Germline V gene data show CDR1 as LGHNA and CDR2 as YSLEER.

This chain uses TRBV4-1 with TRBJ2-1, with D hard to call. The germline gives CDR1 MGHRA, CDR2 YSYEKL. The CDR3 runs 13 residues. The germline V and J ends were trimmed by 2 bases and 3 bases, with 5 bases remaining between them. CDR3 DNA sequence: TGCGCCAGCAGCCAATACAGCTACAATGAGCAGTTCTTC. Translated: CASSQYSYNEQFF.

This chain connects TRBV18 to TRBJ2-7; 12 bases fit TRBD2. The V gene's germline CDR1 is KGHSH and CDR2 LQKENI. This CDR3 is 15 amino acids long. The junction had 5 bases not matched to a gene; V was cut back by 2 bases and J by 6 bases. The CDR3 DNA follows: TGTGCCAGCTCACCAAGCTCTAGCGGGAGGGTCGAGCAGTACTTC. It is translated as CASSPSSSGRVEQYF.

This clone was counted a single time. This chain uses TRBV2 with TRBJ2-7; D gene uncertain. This CDR3 is 11 amino acids long. Germline CDR1 is SNHLY and CDR2 is FYNNEI. Trimming removed 8 bases at V and 0 bases at J, with 5 bases between. CDR3 sequence reads: CASEYSYEQYF. CDR3 in DNA: TGTGCCAGCGAGTACTCCTACGAGCAGTACTTC.

The chain combines TRBV29-1 with TRBJ1-1; no firm D call. This CDR3 contains 15 residues. Germline CDR1 is SQVTM and CDR2 is ANQGSEA. Trimming took 5 bases from V and 5 from J, leaving 21 bases between them. The CDR3 DNA follows: TGCAGCGTTAATAATGGGGTTATCGGAGGGACTGAAGCTTTCTTT. Amino acid sequence: CSVNNGVIGGTEAFF.

The CDR3 here is CASSHRGGYEQYF. The CDR3 nucleotides are TGTGCCAGCAGCCACAGGGGTGGATACGAGCAGTACTTC. The chain uses TRBV7-9 and TRBJ2-7; TRBD1 matches 7 bases. CDR3 length: 13 amino acids. In germline, CDR1 is SEHNR, CDR2 FQNEAQ (reference sequence). With 5 bases clipped from V and 4 bases from J, the junction kept 5 bases outside the gene matches.

J is TRBJ2-5 and V is TRBV9; no clear D gene. The CDR3 is 14 amino acids. V gave up 1 base and J gave up 1 base, with 8 bases separating them. In germline, CDR1 is SGDLS, CDR2 YYNGEE. CDR3 DNA: TGTGCCAGCAGCGTACAGGCGATCCAAGAGACCCAGTACTTC. This gives the protein CASSVQAIQETQYF.

The rearrangement links TRBV7-2 to TRBJ1-2, with D possibly matching TRBD1 (6 bases). Germline V gene lookup returns CDR1 SGHTA and CDR2 FQGNSA. This CDR3 region has 15 residues. Trimming stripped 1 base from V and 0 bases from J, with 9 bases between. CDR3 loop: CASSLEQGANYGYTF. The CDR3 bases are TGTGCCAGCAGCTTAGAACAGGGAGCTAACTATGGCTACACCTTC.

The gene calls are TRBV12-5 and TRBJ1-2, with D possibly being TRBD1 (6 bases). The CDR3 covers 16 residues. Between the trimmed V and J ends, which lost 0 bases and 2 bases, there was a span of 13 bases. The germline V gene has CDR1 LGHNT and CDR2 FRNRAP. CDR3 sequence reads: CASGLVTGPLNYGYTF. In DNA form, the CDR3 reads TGTGCTAGTGGTTTGGTAACAGGGCCGCTAAACTATGGCTACACCTTC.

Here the CDR3 DNA reads TGTGCCAGCAGTTTTACAGGGAACACTGAAGCTTTCTTT. Amino acids: CASSFTGNTEAFF. This chain uses TRBV27 with TRBJ1-1, with a possible D match to TRBD1 (5 bases). Trimming cost V 3 bases and J 1 base, with 6 bases left between them. This CDR3 is 13 amino acids long. Germline assignment: CDR1 MNHEY and CDR2 SMNVEV (reference sequence).

The V call is TRBV19, the J call TRBJ2-7; 7 nucleotides match TRBD1. The V and J ends lost 0 bases and 3 bases, in that order; junction bases with no gene match: 8. Germline lookup yields CDR1 LNHDA and CDR2 SQIVND (reference sequence). The CDR3 length is 16 residues. The CDR3 region is CASSIDLSRGYYEQYF. The CDR3 DNA reads TGTGCCAGTAGTATAGATCTCTCCAGGGGGTACTACGAGCAGTACTTC. Based on the CDR3 plus reference TRBV19 and TRBJ2-7, the full variable domain is DGGITQSPKYLFRKEGQNVTLSCEQNLNHDAMYWYRQDPGQGLRLIYYSQIVNDFQKGDIAEGYSVSREKKESFPLTVTSAQKNPTAFYLCASSIDLSRGYYEQYFGPGTRLTVT.

The rearrangement links TRBV11-3 to TRBJ1-1, with a weak D call TRBD1 (5 bases). The V and J ends lost 3 bases and 1 base respectively, with 6 bases between them. The CDR3 loop spans 13 amino acids. CDR1 and CDR2 (germline): SGHNT, YENEEA. CDR3 residues: CASSFDRNTEAFF. CDR3 nucleotides: TGTGCCAGCAGCTTCGACAGGAACACTGAAGCTTTCTTT.

Here the CDR3 reads CASSVNRGPFEAFF. The CDR3 DNA is TGTGCCAGCAGCGTCAACAGGGGGCCTTTTGAAGCTTTCTTT. The genes are TRBV7-2 and TRBJ1-1, with 9 bases fitting TRBD1. Trimming at V came to 5 bases and at J to 7 bases, leaving 8 bases not matched to a gene. Per germline, CDR1 SGHTA and CDR2 FQGNSA. This CDR3 comprises 14 residues.

The V and J genes are TRBV5-1 and TRBJ2-3; weak D call: TRBD2 (6 bases). Germline V lookup: CDR1 SGHRS, CDR2 YFSETQ. Trimming cost V 2 bases and J 7 bases, with 14 bases left between them. There are 14 residues in the CDR3. CDR3 protein: CASSFGGGVNTQYF. As DNA, the CDR3 is TGCGCCAGCAGCTTCGGAGGAGGGGTAAATACGCAGTATTTT.

V gene TRBV27 combines with J gene TRBJ2-2; D may be TRBD1 (7 bases). The V end was cut by 3 bases, the J end by 4 bases, with 15 bases between. Germline V gene sequence: CDR1 MNHEY, CDR2 SMNVEV (reference sequence). This CDR3 has 16 amino acids. The CDR3 bases are TGTGCCAGCAGTTTCGCCGCGGGACAGATCACCGGGGAGCTGTTTTTT. As protein: CASSFAAGQITGELFF.

The chain combines TRBV9 with TRBJ2-3; maybe TRBD1 (5 bases). The V gene lost 1 base and the J gene lost 6 bases, with 12 bases spanning the gap. CDR3 length: 14 amino acids. CDR1 and CDR2 (germline): SGDLS, YYNGEE. The CDR3 loop is CASSVRGQADTQYF. CDR3 in DNA: TGTGCCAGCAGCGTAAGGGGCCAAGCGGATACGCAGTATTTT.

The chain is built from TRBV2 and TRBJ1-1; perhaps TRBD1 as D (5 bases). In germline, CDR1 is SNHLY, CDR2 FYNNEI. V was cut by 2 bases and J by 3 bases, with 13 bases left in between. The CDR3 has 15 amino acids. The CDR3 here is CASSENTRADTEAFF. CDR3 nucleotide sequence: TGTGCCAGCAGTGAAAACACCAGGGCGGACACTGAAGCTTTCTTT.

Comments on this clone: One junction end disagrees with the germline gene, perhaps due to a read error. The V call is TRBV18, the J call TRBJ1-1; D may be TRBD1 (5 bases). The CDR3 sequence is 15 residues long. Germline-derived CDR1 and CDR2 are KGHSH and LQKENI. The CDR3 nucleotides are TGTGCCAGCTCTCTCCGGGACGGGGGAAACAGTGAAGCTTTCTTT. It specifies CASSLRDGGNSEAFF.

The J gene is TRBJ2-5, the V gene TRBV4-3, with 8 positions matching TRBD1. V dropped 3 bases and J dropped 0; count of bases not matched to a gene: 0. Germline CDR1 is LGHNA and CDR2 is YSLEER. The CDR3 sequence is 14 residues long. CDR3 in amino acids: CASSQGQDQETQYF. The CDR3 region has the DNA TGCGCCAGCAGCCAGGGACAGGACCAAGAGACCCAGTACTTC.

The chain is built from TRBV11-2 and TRBJ2-5; 8 bases align to TRBD2. The length of the CDR3 is 13 residues. The germline CDR1 and CDR2 sequences are SGHAT and FQNNGV. Trimming took 6 bases from V and 4 from J; bases not matched to a gene: 4. CDR3 sequence: CASRVAGSETQYF. The CDR3, as DNA: TGTGCCAGCAGAGTAGCGGGATCAGAGACCCAGTACTTC.

This clone showed up just once. The chain carries TRBV10-2 and TRBJ2-3, with D perhaps TRBD1 (5 bases). The CDR3 totals 15 residues. V lost 0 bases, J lost 6 bases, and 13 bases lay in between. CDR1 is WSHSY, CDR2 SAAADI, per germline. CDR3 region: CASSESGAVPDTQYF. The CDR3 bases are TGCGCCAGCAGTGAGTCAGGGGCGGTCCCCGATACGCAGTATTTT.

The chain combines TRBV23-1 with TRBJ2-7; the match to TRBD1 covers 7 bases. TRBV23-1 is marked as an open reading frame, function uncertain. This CDR3 is built from 15 residues. With 2 bases clipped from V and 2 bases from J, the junction kept 6 bases outside the gene matches. CDR3 DNA: TGCGCCAGCAGTCAACCCGGGACAGATCCCTACGAGCAGTACTTC. This sequence encodes CASSQPGTDPYEQYF.

This chain joins TRBV25-1 and TRBJ2-7; tentative D call: TRBD1 (5 bases). The CDR3 is 14 residues long. Trimming stripped 1 base from V and 8 bases from J, with 15 bases between. In germline, CDR1 is MGHDK, CDR2 SYGVNS. CDR3 DNA sequence: TGTGCCAGCAGTGAATCGTGGTACAGGTCCAAGCAGTACTTC. Its protein product is CASSESWYRSKQYF.